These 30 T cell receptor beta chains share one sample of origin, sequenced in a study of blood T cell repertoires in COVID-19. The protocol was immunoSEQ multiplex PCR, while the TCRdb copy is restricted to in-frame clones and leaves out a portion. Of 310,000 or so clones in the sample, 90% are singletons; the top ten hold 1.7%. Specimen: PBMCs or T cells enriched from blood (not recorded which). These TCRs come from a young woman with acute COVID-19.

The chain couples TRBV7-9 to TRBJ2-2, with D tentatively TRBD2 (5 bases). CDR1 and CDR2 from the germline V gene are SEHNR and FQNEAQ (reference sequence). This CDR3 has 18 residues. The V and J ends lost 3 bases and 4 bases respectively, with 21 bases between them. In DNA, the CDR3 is TGTGCCAGCAGCTTCGGGAAAAACCTAGAACCGATCACCGGGGAGCTGTTTTTT. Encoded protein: CASSFGKNLEPITGELFF.

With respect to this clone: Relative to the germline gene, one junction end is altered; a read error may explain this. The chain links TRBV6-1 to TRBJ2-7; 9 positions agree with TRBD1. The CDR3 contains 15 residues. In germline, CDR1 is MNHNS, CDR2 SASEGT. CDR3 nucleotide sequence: TGTGCCAGCAGGGAAGCACAGGGGGCGCGTTACGAGCAGTACTTC. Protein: CASREAQGARYEQYF.

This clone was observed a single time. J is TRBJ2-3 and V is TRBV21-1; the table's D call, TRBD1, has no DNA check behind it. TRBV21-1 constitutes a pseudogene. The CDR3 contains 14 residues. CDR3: CASSKGLGTDTQYF. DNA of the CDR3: TGTGCCAGCAGCAAAGGGCTTGGCACAGATACGCAGTATTTT.

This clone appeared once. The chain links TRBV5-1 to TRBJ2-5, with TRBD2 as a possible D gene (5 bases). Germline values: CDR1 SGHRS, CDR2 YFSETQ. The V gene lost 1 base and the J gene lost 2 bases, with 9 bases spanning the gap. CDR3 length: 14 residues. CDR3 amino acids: CASSLSRTQETQYF. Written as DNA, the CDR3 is TGCGCCAGCAGCTTGAGTCGGACTCAAGAGACCCAGTACTTC.

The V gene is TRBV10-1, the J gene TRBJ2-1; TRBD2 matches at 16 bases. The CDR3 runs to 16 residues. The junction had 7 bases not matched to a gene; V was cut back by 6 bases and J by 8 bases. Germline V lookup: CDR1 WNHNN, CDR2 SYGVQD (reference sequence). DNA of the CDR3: TGCGCCAGCAGCCCGGGACTAGCGGGAGGGCGCGATGAGCAGTTCTTC. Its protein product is CASSPGLAGGRDEQFF.

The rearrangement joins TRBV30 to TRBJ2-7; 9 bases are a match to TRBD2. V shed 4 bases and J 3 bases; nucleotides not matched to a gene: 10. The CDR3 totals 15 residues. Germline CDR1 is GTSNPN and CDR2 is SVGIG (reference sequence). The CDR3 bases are TGTGCCTGGAAATTTAGCGGGAGACCCAACTACGAGCAGTACTTC. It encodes CAWKFSGRPNYEQYF.

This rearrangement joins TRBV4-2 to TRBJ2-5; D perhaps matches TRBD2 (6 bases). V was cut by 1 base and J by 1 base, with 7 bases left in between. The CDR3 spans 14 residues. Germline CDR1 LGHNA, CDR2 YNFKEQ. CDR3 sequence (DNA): TGTGCCAGCAGCCAAGTCGGGGGCCAAGAGACCCAGTACTTC. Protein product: CASSQVGGQETQYF.

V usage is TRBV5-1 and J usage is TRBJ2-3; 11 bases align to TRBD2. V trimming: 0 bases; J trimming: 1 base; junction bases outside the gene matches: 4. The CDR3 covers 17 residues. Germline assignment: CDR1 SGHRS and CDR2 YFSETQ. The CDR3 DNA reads TGCGCCAGCAGCTTGGGAATAGCGGGAGGGGGCACAGATACGCAGTATTTT. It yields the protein CASSLGIAGGGTDTQYF.

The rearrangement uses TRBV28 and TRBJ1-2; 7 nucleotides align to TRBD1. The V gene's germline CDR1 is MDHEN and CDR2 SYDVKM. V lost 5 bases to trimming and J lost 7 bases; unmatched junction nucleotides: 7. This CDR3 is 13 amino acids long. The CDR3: CASSGQVLRGYTF. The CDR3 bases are TGTGCCAGCAGTGGACAGGTATTACGTGGCTACACCTTC.

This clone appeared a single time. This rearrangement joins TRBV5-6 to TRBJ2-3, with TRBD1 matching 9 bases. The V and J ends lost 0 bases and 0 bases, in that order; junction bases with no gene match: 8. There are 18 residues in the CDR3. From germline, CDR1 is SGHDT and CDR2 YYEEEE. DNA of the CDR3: TGTGCCAGCAGCTTGGGGACAGGGGCTTTAAGGAGCACAGATACGCAGTATTTT. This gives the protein CASSLGTGALRSTDTQYF.

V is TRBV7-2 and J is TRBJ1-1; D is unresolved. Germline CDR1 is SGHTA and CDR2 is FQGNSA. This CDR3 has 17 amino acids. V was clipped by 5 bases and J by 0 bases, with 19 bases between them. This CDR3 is CASSPTRRRSMNTEAFF. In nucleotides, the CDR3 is TGTGCCAGCAGCCCCACCCGGCGCCGGAGCATGAACACTGAAGCTTTCTTT.

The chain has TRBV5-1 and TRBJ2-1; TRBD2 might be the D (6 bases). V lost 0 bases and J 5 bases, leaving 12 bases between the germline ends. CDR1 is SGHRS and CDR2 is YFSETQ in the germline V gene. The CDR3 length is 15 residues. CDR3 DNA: TGCGCCAGCAGCTTGGTGGCGGGGTTAAACAATGAGCAGTTCTTC. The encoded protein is CASSLVAGLNNEQFF.

DNA for the CDR3: TGTGCCATCAGTGCACAAAGCTCCTACGAGCAGTACTTC. It yields the protein CAISAQSSYEQYF. The rearrangement links TRBV10-3 to TRBJ2-7; D uncertain. Germline assignment: CDR1 ENHRY and CDR2 SYGVKD. The CDR3 is 13 amino acids. The V gene lost 4 bases and the J gene lost 0 bases, with 7 bases spanning the gap.

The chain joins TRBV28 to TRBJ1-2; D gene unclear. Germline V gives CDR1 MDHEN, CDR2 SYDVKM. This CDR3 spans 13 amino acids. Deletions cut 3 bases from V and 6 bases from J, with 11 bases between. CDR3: CASSFSQMHGYTF. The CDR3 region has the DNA TGTGCCAGCAGTTTTTCACAGATGCATGGCTACACCTTC.

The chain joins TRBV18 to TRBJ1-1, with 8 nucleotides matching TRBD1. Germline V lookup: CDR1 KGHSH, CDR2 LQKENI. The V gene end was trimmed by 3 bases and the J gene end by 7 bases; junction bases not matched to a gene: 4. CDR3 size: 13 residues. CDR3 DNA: TGTGCCAGCTCACCCGGACAGGGCAGTGAAGCTTTCTTT. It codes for CASSPGQGSEAFF.

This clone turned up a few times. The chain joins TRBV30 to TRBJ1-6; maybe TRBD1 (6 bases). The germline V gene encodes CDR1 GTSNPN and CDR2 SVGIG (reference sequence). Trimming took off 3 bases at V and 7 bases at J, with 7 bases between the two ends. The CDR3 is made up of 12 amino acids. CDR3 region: CAWRGANSPLHF. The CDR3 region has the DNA TGTGCCTGGAGGGGGGCGAATTCACCCCTCCACTTT.

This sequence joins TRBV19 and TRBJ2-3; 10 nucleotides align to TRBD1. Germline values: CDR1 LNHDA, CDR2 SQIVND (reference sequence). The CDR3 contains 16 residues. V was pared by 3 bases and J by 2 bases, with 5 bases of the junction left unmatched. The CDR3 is CASSIPGTGVTDTQYF. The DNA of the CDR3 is TGTGCCAGTAGTATCCCCGGGACAGGGGTCACAGATACGCAGTATTTT.

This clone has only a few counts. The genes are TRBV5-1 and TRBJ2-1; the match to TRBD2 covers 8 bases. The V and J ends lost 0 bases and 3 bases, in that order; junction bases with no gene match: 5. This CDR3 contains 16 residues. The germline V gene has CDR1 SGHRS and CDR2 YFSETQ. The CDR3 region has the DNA TGCGCCAGCAGCTTGGGAACGACTAGCGACTACAATGAGCAGTTCTTC. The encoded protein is CASSLGTTSDYNEQFF.

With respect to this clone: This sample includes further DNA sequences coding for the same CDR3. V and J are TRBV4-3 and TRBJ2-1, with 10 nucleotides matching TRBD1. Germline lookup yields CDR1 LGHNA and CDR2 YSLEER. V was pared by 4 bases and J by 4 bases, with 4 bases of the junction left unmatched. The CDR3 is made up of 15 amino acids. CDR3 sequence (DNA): TGCGCCAGCAGCCTCGGACAGGGGGTGTACAATGAGCAGTTCTTC. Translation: CASSLGQGVYNEQFF.

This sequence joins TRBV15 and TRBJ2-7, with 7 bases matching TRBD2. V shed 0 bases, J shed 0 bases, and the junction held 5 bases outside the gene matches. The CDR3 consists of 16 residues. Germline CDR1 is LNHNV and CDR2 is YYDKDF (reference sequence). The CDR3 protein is CATSRDTSESSYEQYF. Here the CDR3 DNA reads TGTGCCACCAGCAGAGATACTAGCGAAAGCTCCTACGAGCAGTACTTC.

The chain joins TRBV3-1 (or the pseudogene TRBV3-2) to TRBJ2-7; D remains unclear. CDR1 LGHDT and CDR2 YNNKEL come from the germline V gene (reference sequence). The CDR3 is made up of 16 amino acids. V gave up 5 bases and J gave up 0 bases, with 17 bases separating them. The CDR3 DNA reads TGTGCCAGCAGCGGATATAGCTCTTTTTACTCCTACGAGCAGTACTTC. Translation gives CASSGYSSFYSYEQYF.

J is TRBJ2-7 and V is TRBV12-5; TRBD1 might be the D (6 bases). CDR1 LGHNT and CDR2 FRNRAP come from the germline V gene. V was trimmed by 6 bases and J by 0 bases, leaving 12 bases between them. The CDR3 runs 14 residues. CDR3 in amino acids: CASGPGTPSYEQYF. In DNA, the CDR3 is TGTGCTAGTGGCCCCGGGACACCCTCCTACGAGCAGTACTTC.

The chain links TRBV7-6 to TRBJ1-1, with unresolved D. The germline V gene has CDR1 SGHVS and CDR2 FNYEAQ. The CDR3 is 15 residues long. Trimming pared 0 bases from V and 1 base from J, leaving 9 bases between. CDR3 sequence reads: CASSLAAGTNTEAFF. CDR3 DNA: TGTGCCAGCAGCTTAGCGGCAGGAACGAACACTGAAGCTTTCTTT.

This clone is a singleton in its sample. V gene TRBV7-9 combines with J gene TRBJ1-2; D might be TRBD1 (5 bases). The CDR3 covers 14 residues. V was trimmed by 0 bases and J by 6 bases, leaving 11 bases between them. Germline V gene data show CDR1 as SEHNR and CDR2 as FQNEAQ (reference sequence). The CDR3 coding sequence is TGTGCCAGCAGCTTAGCGGGGGGTCCCGATGGCTACACCTTC. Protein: CASSLAGGPDGYTF. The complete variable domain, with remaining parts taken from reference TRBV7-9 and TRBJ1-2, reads DTGVSQNPRHKITKRGQNVTFRCDPISEHNRLYWYRQTLGQGPEFLTYFQNEAQLEKSRLLSDRFSAERPKGSFSTLEIQRTEQGDSAMYLCASSLAGGPDGYTFGSGTRLTVV.

The CDR3 sequence: CASSPGLAASYNEQFF. In DNA, the CDR3 is TGTGCCAGCAGTCCGGGACTAGCAGCCTCCTACAATGAGCAGTTCTTC. The chain combines TRBV6-2 or TRBV6-3 with TRBJ2-1; 9 bases map to TRBD2. Per the germline V gene, CDR1 is MNHEY and CDR2 is SVGEGT. V was clipped by 5 bases and J by 0 bases; unmatched bases: 5. This CDR3 contains 16 residues.

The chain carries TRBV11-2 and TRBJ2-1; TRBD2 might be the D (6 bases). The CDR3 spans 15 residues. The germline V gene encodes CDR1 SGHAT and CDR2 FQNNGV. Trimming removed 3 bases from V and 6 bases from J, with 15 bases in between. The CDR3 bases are TGTGCCAGCAGCTTGACTAGAGGGAGAGGCAATGAGCAGTTCTTC. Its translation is CASSLTRGRGNEQFF. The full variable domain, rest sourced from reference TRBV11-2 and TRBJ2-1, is EAGVAQSPRYKIIEKRQSVAFWCNPISGHATLYWYQQILGQGPKLLIQFQNNGVVDDSQLPKDRFSAERLKGVDSTLKIQPAKLEDSAVYLCASSLTRGRGNEQFFGPGTRLTVL.

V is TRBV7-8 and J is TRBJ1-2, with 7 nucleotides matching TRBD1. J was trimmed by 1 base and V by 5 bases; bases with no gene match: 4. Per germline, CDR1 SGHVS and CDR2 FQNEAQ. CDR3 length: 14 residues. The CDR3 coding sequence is TGTGCCAGCAGCCCTTCAGGGGGTAACTATGGCTACACCTTC. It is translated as CASSPSGGNYGYTF.

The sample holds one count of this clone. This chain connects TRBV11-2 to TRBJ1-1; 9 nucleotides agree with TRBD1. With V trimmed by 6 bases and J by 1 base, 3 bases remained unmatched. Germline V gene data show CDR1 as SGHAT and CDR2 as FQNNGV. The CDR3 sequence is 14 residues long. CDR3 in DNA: TGTGCCAGCAGTCGGGGACAGGGGAACACTGAAGCTTTCTTT. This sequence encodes CASSRGQGNTEAFF.

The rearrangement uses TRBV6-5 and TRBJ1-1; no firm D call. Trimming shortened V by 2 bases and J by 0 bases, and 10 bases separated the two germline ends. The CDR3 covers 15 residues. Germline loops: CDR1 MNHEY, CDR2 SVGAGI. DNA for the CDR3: TGTGCCAGCAGTTACGGGCTTCTGGTGAACACTGAAGCTTTCTTT. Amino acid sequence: CASSYGLLVNTEAFF.

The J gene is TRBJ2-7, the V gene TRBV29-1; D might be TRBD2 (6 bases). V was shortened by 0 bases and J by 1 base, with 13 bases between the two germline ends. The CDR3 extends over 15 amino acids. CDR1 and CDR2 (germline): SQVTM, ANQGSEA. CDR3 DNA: TGCAGCGTTGAAGACAGCATGGGGGGTTCCTACGAGCAGTACTTC. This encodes CSVEDSMGGSYEQYF.